The 29 T cell receptor beta chains presented below share a single source sample, sequenced in a study of T cells after yellow fever vaccination. TCRdb fed the 5' RACE reads into MiXCR, producing one record per CDR3 protein. The table shows under 500,000 distinct CDR3 sequences, with 18% occurring only once. The sample in question was PBMCs, obtained before the yellow fever booster vaccination. These receptors all stem from a man between 18 and 35 years old who received the YFV17D yellow fever vaccine.

This clonotype was seen a few times. J is TRBJ1-1 and V is TRBV12-3 or TRBV12-4; TRBD1 might be the D (5 bases). Trimming shortened V by 4 bases and J by 3 bases, and 12 bases separated the two germline ends. This CDR3 has 14 amino acids. CDR3 region: CASSSSGADTEAFF. The CDR3 nucleotides read TGTGCCAGCAGTTCGTCCGGGGCTGACACTGAAGCTTTCTTT.

In this sample, this clonotype turned up many times. This chain links TRBV7-2 with TRBJ2-4; D unclear. CDR1 and CDR2 from the germline V gene are SGHTA and FQGNSA. Deletions cut 2 bases from V and 1 base from J, with 6 bases between. This CDR3 comprises 14 residues. The CDR3 sequence: CASSLLGAKNIQYF. The CDR3, as DNA: TGTGCCAGCAGCTTACTAGGGGCCAAAAACATTCAGTACTTC.

This clonotype has a handful of counts. The chain joins TRBV4-2 to TRBJ2-2, with 7 nucleotides matching TRBD2. CDR3 size: 14 residues. Germline assignment: CDR1 LGHNA and CDR2 YNFKEQ. Unmatched junction bases numbered 0, after V lost 4 bases and J lost 1 base. CDR3 residues: CASSREGNTGELFF. DNA for the CDR3: TGTGCCAGCAGCCGGGAGGGGAACACCGGGGAGCTGTTTTTT.

The V gene is TRBV7-2, the J gene TRBJ1-2, with D tentatively TRBD1 (6 bases). Germline V CDR1 and CDR2: SGHTA, FQGNSA. The CDR3 length is 14 residues. Trimming cost V 4 bases and J 8 bases, with 17 bases left between them. DNA for the CDR3: TGTGCCAGCAGCTCGGGGATGGACAGAGGGGGCTACACCTTC. Its translation is CASSSGMDRGGYTF.

The genes are TRBV20-1 and TRBJ2-3, with D maybe TRBD2 (5 bases). The germline CDR1 and CDR2 sequences are DFQATT and SNEGSKA (reference sequence). CDR3 length: 11 residues. Between the trimmed V and J ends, which lost 5 bases and 3 bases, there was a span of 6 bases. The CDR3 loop reads CSAGLTDTQYF. The CDR3 DNA follows: TGCAGTGCTGGACTTACAGATACGCAGTATTTT.

This clonotype was seen only a few times. The chain combines TRBV7-9 with TRBJ1-1; D is uncertain. Germline CDR1 and CDR2: SEHNR and FQNEAQ (reference sequence). The CDR3 is 12 amino acids. Deletions cut 4 bases from V and 7 bases from J, with 10 bases between. The CDR3 DNA reads as TGTGCCAGCAGCTCGGGGTCGCTTGAAGCTTTCTTT. It yields the protein CASSSGSLEAFF.

This chain joins TRBV5-1 and TRBJ1-2; tentatively, D is TRBD1 (6 bases). V shed 7 bases and J shed 5 bases, with 24 bases lying between them. This CDR3 is built from 16 residues. Germline V gene data show CDR1 as SGHRS and CDR2 as YFSETQ. The CDR3 DNA sequence: TGCGCCAGCCAGGCGGGGGCGACGTCAAAGAAATATGGCTACACCTTC. This codes for CASQAGATSKKYGYTF.

This clonotype was counted a few times. The chain is built from TRBV5-6 and TRBJ2-1; tentative D call: TRBD1 (6 bases). Between the trimmed V and J ends, which lost 4 bases and 0 bases, there was a span of 14 bases. The CDR3 extends over 16 amino acids. Germline loops: CDR1 SGHDT, CDR2 YYEEEE. The CDR3 here is CASSPGTPSSYNEQFF. The CDR3 coding sequence is TGTGCCAGCAGCCCCGGGACACCTAGCTCCTACAATGAGCAGTTCTTC.

This rearrangement joins TRBV4-3 to TRBJ1-1; TRBD1 agrees at 7 bases. Trimming at V came to 4 bases and at J to 0 bases, leaving 8 bases not matched to a gene. Germline lookup yields CDR1 LGHNA and CDR2 YSLEER. This CDR3 comprises 16 residues. This CDR3 reads CASSPRGQQVNTEAFF. CDR3 nucleotide sequence: TGCGCCAGCAGCCCTCGGGGACAGCAAGTGAACACTGAAGCTTTCTTT.

The chain recombines TRBV7-9 with TRBJ1-1; a possible D gene is TRBD1 (6 bases). CDR3 length: 12 residues. The V end was cut by 5 bases, the J end by 8 bases, with 12 bases between. CDR1 is SEHNR, CDR2 FQNEAQ, per germline (reference sequence). In DNA form, the CDR3 reads TGTGCCAGCAGCGCCCGGGGGCAGGAAGCTTTCTTT. Its protein product is CASSARGQEAFF.

This clonotype has ten or more counts. This chain uses TRBV4-3 with TRBJ2-7; TRBD2 matches at 8 bases. Germline V CDR1 and CDR2: LGHNA, YSLEER. V shed 4 bases and J 6 bases; nucleotides not matched to a gene: 8. The CDR3 spans 14 residues. The CDR3 loop reads CASSPGLGAIEQYF. The CDR3 DNA sequence: TGCGCCAGCAGCCCGGGACTAGGCGCGATCGAGCAGTACTTC.

Only a few counts were recorded for this clonotype. The V call is TRBV6-2 or TRBV6-3, the J call TRBJ2-5; weak D call: TRBD1 (5 bases). The CDR3 spans 15 residues. Germline V gene data show CDR1 as MNHEY and CDR2 as SVGEGT. V lost 5 bases, J lost 2 bases, and 15 bases lay in between. The DNA for the CDR3 is TGTGCCAGCAGTAGGGGCCTGCTAAGGCAAGAGACCCAGTACTTC. Its protein product is CASSRGLLRQETQYF.

The chain is built from TRBV6-5 and TRBJ1-1, with no clear D. The V gene lost 0 bases and the J gene lost 0 bases, with 11 bases spanning the gap. This CDR3 spans 16 amino acids. Germline values: CDR1 MNHEY, CDR2 SVGAGI. The CDR3 sequence: CASSYSSPWVNTEAFF. CDR3 nucleotide sequence: TGTGCCAGCAGTTACTCGAGTCCATGGGTGAACACTGAAGCTTTCTTT.

This clonotype occurred a few times. The V gene is TRBV7-6, the J gene TRBJ2-3; TRBD2 aligns across 13 bases. CDR3 length: 15 residues. V shed 5 bases, J shed 5 bases, and the junction held 4 bases outside the gene matches. Per the germline V gene, CDR1 is SGHVS and CDR2 is FNYEAQ. The CDR3 is CASSHGTSGVDTQYF. The CDR3 DNA reads as TGTGCCAGCAGCCACGGGACTAGCGGGGTAGATACGCAGTATTTT.

A few counts support this clonotype. The genes are TRBV7-3 and TRBJ1-3; tentatively, D is TRBD1 (6 bases). The CDR3 loop spans 15 amino acids. Looked up from germline, CDR1 is SGHTA and CDR2 is FQGTGA. Trimming took off 2 bases at V and 4 bases at J, with 12 bases between the two ends. Here the CDR3 reads CASSLYPGAGNTIYF. The CDR3 DNA sequence: TGTGCCAGCAGCTTATATCCGGGGGCCGGAAACACCATATATTTT.

This clonotype was counted between two and nine times. The chain combines TRBV4-3 with TRBJ2-1; D perhaps matches TRBD2 (6 bases). V was trimmed by 4 bases and J by 0 bases, leaving 16 bases between them. From germline, CDR1 is LGHNA and CDR2 YSLEER. This CDR3 comprises 17 residues. The CDR3, as DNA: TGCGCCAGCAGCCTCGAAGACAGCGGGTTCTCCTACAATGAGCAGTTCTTC. Translation gives CASSLEDSGFSYNEQFF.

This clonotype was counted between two and nine times. V gene TRBV18 combines with J gene TRBJ1-1; 9 bases match TRBD1. The CDR3 consists of 14 residues. The trim removed 6 bases at V and 3 bases at J, leaving 5 bases unmatched. The V gene's germline CDR1 is KGHSH and CDR2 LQKENI. CDR3 bases: TGTGCCAGCTCCAATTGGGACAGGGACACTGAAGCTTTCTTT. Translation: CASSNWDRDTEAFF.

V usage is TRBV20-1 and J usage is TRBJ2-3; D may be TRBD1 (6 bases). Trimming shortened V by 0 bases and J by 3 bases, and 16 bases separated the two germline ends. The CDR3 consists of 16 residues. CDR1 is DFQATT, CDR2 SNEGSKA, per germline (reference sequence). The CDR3 spells CSARDRYRAWTDTQYF. In DNA form, the CDR3 reads TGCAGTGCTAGAGATCGGTACAGGGCTTGGACAGATACGCAGTATTTT.

Only a few counts were recorded for this clonotype. This sequence joins TRBV7-9 and TRBJ2-3; D is possibly TRBD2 (6 bases). The CDR3 extends over 19 amino acids. Germline V lookup: CDR1 SEHNR, CDR2 FQNEAQ (reference sequence). Trimming left V 6 bases short and J 6 bases short, with 31 bases between. The CDR3 DNA follows: TGTGCCAGCAGTCTTCCCTTCCGGGGAGGAAGGTCTTTTGGGGATACGCAGTATTTT. Its protein is CASSLPFRGGRSFGDTQYF.

The CDR3 sequence is CASSLPGGGEQYF. The CDR3 DNA follows: TGTGCCAGCAGCTTACCGGGAGGAGGCGAGCAGTACTTC. The V and J genes are TRBV7-2 and TRBJ2-7, with TRBD2 matching 7 bases. Trimming took 2 bases from V and 6 from J; bases not matched to a gene: 4. Germline lookup yields CDR1 SGHTA and CDR2 FQGNSA. The CDR3 runs 13 residues.

The V call is TRBV5-1, the J call TRBJ2-7; D gene uncertain. Trimming removed 2 bases from V and 6 bases from J, with 15 bases in between. Germline V gene data show CDR1 as SGHRS and CDR2 as YFSETQ. The CDR3 contains 14 residues. This chain's CDR3 is CASSFDTPLSEQYF. For the CDR3, the DNA is TGCGCCAGCAGCTTCGATACCCCCCTTAGCGAGCAGTACTTC.

The CDR3 DNA reads TGTGCCAGCAGTCTGACAGGGCTCGACACTGAAGCTTTCTTT. Protein sequence: CASSLTGLDTEAFF. The V and J genes are TRBV6-6 and TRBJ1-1; 7 positions agree with TRBD1. The V gene end was trimmed by 5 bases and the J gene end by 3 bases; junction bases not matched to a gene: 6. The V gene's germline CDR1 is MNHNY and CDR2 SVGAGI (reference sequence). The CDR3 is 14 residues long.

V is TRBV4-1 and J is TRBJ2-5; TRBD2 is a possible D gene (5 bases). Trimming took off 0 bases at V and 9 bases at J, with 17 bases between the two ends. The CDR3 has 15 residues. Germline CDR1 and CDR2: MGHRA and YSYEKL. The CDR3, as DNA: TGCGCCAGCAGCCAAGAGAGGGCGGCGGGCCGGCCCCAGTACTTC. It codes for CASSQERAAGRPQYF.

The V gene is TRBV20-1, the J gene TRBJ1-5; D call uncertain. Germline V gene data show CDR1 as DFQATT and CDR2 as SNEGSKA (reference sequence). The CDR3 has 13 amino acids. Trimming took 2 bases from V and 2 from J, leaving 7 bases between them. The DNA for the CDR3 is TGCAGTGCTAGACGGGAGGGCAATCAGCCCCAGCATTTT. It codes for CSARREGNQPQHF.

This clonotype has just a few counts. The chain links TRBV29-1 to TRBJ2-1; TRBD1 might be the D (5 bases). Germline V gene sequence: CDR1 SQVTM, CDR2 ANQGSEA. Trimming removed 6 bases from V and 10 bases from J, with 13 bases in between. CDR3 length equals 11 residues. The CDR3 here is CSVGRDGEQFF. The CDR3 nucleotides are TGCAGCGTGGGGCGTGACGGGGAGCAGTTCTTC.

J is TRBJ1-2 and V is TRBV7-9; a possible D gene is TRBD1 (6 bases). This CDR3 is built from 17 residues. V lost 1 base and J 6 bases, leaving 21 bases between the germline ends. Germline CDR1 and CDR2: SEHNR and FQNEAQ (reference sequence). The DNA for the CDR3 is TGTGCCAGCAGCTTAGTAGTGGGACCGGGGGCGGCGGATGGCTACACCTTC. Translation gives CASSLVVGPGAADGYTF. The variable domain in full, completed from reference TRBV7-9 and TRBJ1-2, reads DTGVSQNPRHKITKRGQNVTFRCDPISEHNRLYWYRQTLGQGPEFLTYFQNEAQLEKSRLLSDRFSAERPKGSFSTLEIQRTEQGDSAMYLCASSLVVGPGAADGYTFGSGTRLTVV.

Of note for this clonotype: One end of the junction varies from germline; a read error may be responsible. CDR3 loop: CASSPVAGEVFF. CDR3 DNA sequence: TGTGCCAGCAGCCCCGTGGCCGGGGAGGTGTTTTTT. This chain connects TRBV12-3 or TRBV12-4 to TRBJ2-2, with TRBD2 as a possible D gene (6 bases). CDR3 length: 12 amino acids.

There are a few counts of this clonotype. V gene TRBV12-3 or TRBV12-4 combines with J gene TRBJ1-1; possibly TRBD1 for D (5 bases). The CDR3 is 14 residues long. Deletions cut 4 bases from V and 5 bases from J, with 14 bases between. The CDR3 nucleotides read TGTGCCAGCAGTTACCAGGGTGTTGGAACTGAAGCTTTCTTT. Amino acid sequence: CASSYQGVGTEAFF.

The rearrangement uses TRBV6-5 and TRBJ2-2, with D possibly called TRBD1 or TRBD2 (5 bases each). V was shortened by 0 bases and J by 9 bases, with 14 bases between the two germline ends. This CDR3 has 15 amino acids. Germline V gene lookup returns CDR1 MNHEY and CDR2 SVGAGI. CDR3 residues: CASSYSKFGAWELFF. Written as DNA, the CDR3 is TGTGCCAGCAGTTACTCGAAGTTCGGGGCCTGGGAGCTGTTTTTT.